The 17 T cell receptor beta chains below were found in one sample sequenced in a study of blood T cell repertoires in COVID-19. Measured with immunoSEQ multiplex PCR; TCRdb has only the in-frame clones, and not every one. The repertoire holds some 300,000 clones, with about 89% as singletons. Input material: PBMCs or T cells enriched from blood (not recorded which). The source of these receptors is a woman aged 40 to 49 who had recovered from COVID-19.

The J gene is TRBJ2-6, the V gene TRBV2; maybe TRBD2 (6 bases). Germline lookup yields CDR1 SNHLY and CDR2 FYNNEI. The CDR3 spans 17 residues. The V and J ends lost 4 bases and 0 bases respectively, with 13 bases between them. The CDR3 region has the DNA TGTGCCAGCAGTGGCCCAGGGAGGTCCTCTGGGGCCAACGTCCTGACTTTC. Translated, it gives CASSGPGRSSGANVLTF.

This clone was detected a few times. This chain uses TRBV7-9 with TRBJ2-7; D possibly corresponds to TRBD2 (6 bases). Germline values: CDR1 SEHNR, CDR2 FQNEAQ (reference sequence). Deletions cut 3 bases from V and 0 bases from J, with 15 bases between. The CDR3 runs to 16 residues. The CDR3 DNA reads as TGTGCCAGCAGCTTTGCTGGAGCGGGCTTCTCCTACGAGCAGTACTTC. This translates into CASSFAGAGFSYEQYF.

The chain recombines TRBV27 with TRBJ2-1; perhaps TRBD1 as D (5 bases). This CDR3 contains 15 residues. V shed 6 bases and J shed 5 bases, with 17 bases lying between them. Germline CDR1 is MNHEY and CDR2 is SMNVEV (reference sequence). The CDR3 DNA sequence: TGTGCCAGCAGCGATGCAGGGCTGGGGAACAATGAGCAGTTCTTC. It encodes CASSDAGLGNNEQFF.

The chain has TRBV6-1 and TRBJ2-7, with TRBD2 matching 12 bases. The CDR3 loop spans 15 amino acids. Germline loops: CDR1 MNHNS, CDR2 SASEGT. Trimming took 1 base from V and 3 from J; bases not matched to a gene: 1. The CDR3 nucleotides read TGTGCCAGCAGTGAAGGGACTAGCGGGATCTACGAGCAGTACTTC. It codes for CASSEGTSGIYEQYF.

The table lists this clone with a count of one. V is TRBV29-1 and J is TRBJ1-1; D may be TRBD1 (5 bases). V was trimmed by 5 bases and J by 2 bases, leaving 12 bases between them. Germline CDR1 SQVTM, CDR2 ANQGSEA. This CDR3 has 13 amino acids. CDR3 loop: CSVTQGPNTEAFF. CDR3 coding DNA: TGCAGCGTTACTCAGGGCCCCAACACTGAAGCTTTCTTT.

The J gene is TRBJ1-2, the V gene TRBV11-2; D is undetermined. The CDR3 totals 16 residues. Per germline, CDR1 SGHAT and CDR2 FQNNGV. The V gene lost 0 bases and the J gene lost 1 base, with 12 bases spanning the gap. CDR3 residues: CASSLEAQVFNYGYTF. As DNA, the CDR3 is TGTGCCAGCAGCTTAGAAGCTCAGGTGTTTAACTATGGCTACACCTTC.

The chain is built from TRBV6-5 and TRBJ2-7; 8 bases match TRBD1. With 5 bases clipped from V and 2 bases from J, the junction kept 5 bases outside the gene matches. This CDR3 is built from 14 residues. Germline V CDR1 and CDR2: MNHEY, SVGAGI. The CDR3 bases are TGTGCCAGCAGTAAAAGACAGGGGCCCTACGAGCAGTACTTC. It yields the protein CASSKRQGPYEQYF.

V is TRBV13 and J is TRBJ2-3; 9 positions match TRBD2. This CDR3 is built from 15 residues. V lost 6 bases, J lost 1 base, and 5 bases stayed unmatched. In germline, CDR1 is PRHDT, CDR2 FYEKMQ (reference sequence). The CDR3 DNA follows: TGTGCCAGCAGACCAGCGGGGGGCGGCACAGATACGCAGTATTTT. Protein product: CASRPAGGGTDTQYF.

The chain links TRBV7-2 to TRBJ1-2; D gene unclear. The germline gives CDR1 SGHTA, CDR2 FQGNSA. The V and J ends lost 1 base and 7 bases respectively, with 19 bases between them. The CDR3 has 16 amino acids. CDR3 nucleotides: TGTGCCAGCAGCTTAGTTCAGGCGAGGGTTAAGGCTGGCTACACCTTC. Its protein is CASSLVQARVKAGYTF. Drawing the rest from reference TRBV7-2 and TRBJ1-2, the complete variable domain is GAGVSQSPSNKVTEKGKDVELRCDPISGHTALYWYRQSLGQGLEFLIYFQGNSAPDKSGLPSDRFSAERTGGSVSTLTIQRTQQEDSAVYLCASSLVQARVKAGYTFGSGTRLTVV.

The rearrangement joins TRBV28 to TRBJ2-3; 12 nucleotides line up with TRBD2. From germline, CDR1 is MDHEN and CDR2 SYDVKM. CDR3 length: 16 residues. With 4 bases clipped from V and 4 bases from J, the junction kept 6 bases outside the gene matches. For the CDR3, the DNA is TGTGCCAGCAGTTCCCCGACTAGCGGGGGTGCAGATACGCAGTATTTT. Residues: CASSSPTSGGADTQYF.

This clone showed up just a few times. The chain joins TRBV5-1 to TRBJ2-3; D is unresolved. The CDR3 has 16 amino acids. Per the germline V gene, CDR1 is SGHRS and CDR2 is YFSETQ. V was pared by 4 bases and J by 2 bases, with 17 bases between. In DNA form, the CDR3 reads TGCGCCAGCAGCGACCCGGGTGACCAAGCCACAGATACGCAGTATTTT. Amino acid sequence: CASSDPGDQATDTQYF.

CDR3 bases: TGTGCCAGCAGTTCGCGGGGGGCTGGCTACACCTTC. As protein: CASSSRGAGYTF. The J gene is TRBJ1-2, the V gene TRBV28; D perhaps matches TRBD1 (6 bases). This CDR3 contains 12 residues. With 4 bases removed from V and 7 bases from J, the gap between germline ends came to 10 bases. Germline V lookup: CDR1 MDHEN, CDR2 SYDVKM.

The chain recombines TRBV5-1 with TRBJ2-7; 9 bases match TRBD1. In germline, CDR1 is SGHRS, CDR2 YFSETQ. The junction had 3 bases not matched to a gene; V was cut back by 5 bases and J by 0 bases. CDR3 length equals 14 residues. The CDR3 loop is CASRGTGSSYEQYF. The DNA for the CDR3 is TGCGCCAGCAGGGGGACAGGGAGCTCCTACGAGCAGTACTTC.

The chain couples TRBV7-9 to TRBJ2-2; D may be TRBD1 (5 bases). There are 16 residues in the CDR3. Looked up from germline, CDR1 is SEHNR and CDR2 is FQNEAQ (reference sequence). V lost 3 bases and J lost 0, with 11 bases in between. DNA of the CDR3: TGTGCCAGCAGCTTCGTAGCAGGGTCGAACACCGGGGAGCTGTTTTTT. Its translation is CASSFVAGSNTGELFF.

The rearrangement joins TRBV7-3 to TRBJ2-3; D may be TRBD1 (5 bases). V gave up 2 bases and J gave up 5 bases, with 11 bases separating them. CDR1 SGHTA and CDR2 FQGTGA come from the germline V gene. The CDR3 length is 14 residues. The CDR3 nucleotides are TGTGCCAGCAGCTTAGGCAGGGCTCAAGATACGCAGTATTTT. Translation: CASSLGRAQDTQYF.

The chain recombines TRBV7-2 with TRBJ2-4; 10 bases agree with TRBD2. V was clipped by 4 bases and J by 6 bases; unmatched bases: 12. The CDR3 runs to 17 residues. Germline V CDR1 and CDR2: SGHTA, FQGNSA. This CDR3 reads CASSSASGGGGVNIQYF. CDR3 DNA sequence: TGTGCCAGCAGCTCCGCTAGCGGGGGCGGCGGGGTAAACATTCAGTACTTC.

The V call is TRBV7-3, the J call TRBJ2-1; 10 bases are a match to TRBD1. The CDR3 is 16 residues long. CDR1 is SGHTA and CDR2 is FQGTGA in the germline V gene. V shed 1 base and J 7 bases; nucleotides not matched to a gene: 7. CDR3 sequence (DNA): TGTGCCAGCAGCTTAATCGGAAGACAGGGGGCAAATGAGCAGTTCTTC. It yields the protein CASSLIGRQGANEQFF.